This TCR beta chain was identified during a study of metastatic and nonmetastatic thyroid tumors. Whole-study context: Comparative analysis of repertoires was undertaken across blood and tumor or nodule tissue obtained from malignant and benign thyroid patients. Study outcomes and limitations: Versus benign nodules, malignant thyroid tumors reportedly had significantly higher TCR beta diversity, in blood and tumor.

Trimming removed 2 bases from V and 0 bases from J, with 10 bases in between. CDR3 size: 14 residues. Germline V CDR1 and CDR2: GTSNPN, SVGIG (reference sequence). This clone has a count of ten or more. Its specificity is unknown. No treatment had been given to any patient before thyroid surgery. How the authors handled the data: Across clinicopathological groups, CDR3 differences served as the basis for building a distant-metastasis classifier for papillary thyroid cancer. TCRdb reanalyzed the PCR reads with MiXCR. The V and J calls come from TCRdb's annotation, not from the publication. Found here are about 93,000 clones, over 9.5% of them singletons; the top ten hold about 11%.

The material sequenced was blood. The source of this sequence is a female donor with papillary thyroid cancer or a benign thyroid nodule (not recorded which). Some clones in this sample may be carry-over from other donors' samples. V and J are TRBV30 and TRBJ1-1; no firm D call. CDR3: CAWSWSGMNTEAFF. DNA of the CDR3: TGTGCCTGGAGTTGGAGTGGAATGAACACTGAAGCTTTCTTT.